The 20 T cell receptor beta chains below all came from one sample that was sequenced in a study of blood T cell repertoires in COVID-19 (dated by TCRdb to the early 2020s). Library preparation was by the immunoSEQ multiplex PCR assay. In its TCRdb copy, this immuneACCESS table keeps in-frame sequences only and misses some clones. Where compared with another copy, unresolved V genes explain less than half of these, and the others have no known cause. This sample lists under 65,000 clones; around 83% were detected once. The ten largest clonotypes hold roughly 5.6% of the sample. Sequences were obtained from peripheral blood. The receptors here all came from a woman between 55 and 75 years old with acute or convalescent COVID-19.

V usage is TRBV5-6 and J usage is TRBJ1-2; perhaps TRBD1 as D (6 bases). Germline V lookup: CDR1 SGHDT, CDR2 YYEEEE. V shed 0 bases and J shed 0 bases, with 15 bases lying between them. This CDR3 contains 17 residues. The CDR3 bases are TGTGCCAGCAGCTTGGTACAGGGTTTAGGGGCTAACTATGGCTACACCTTC. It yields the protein CASSLVQGLGANYGYTF.

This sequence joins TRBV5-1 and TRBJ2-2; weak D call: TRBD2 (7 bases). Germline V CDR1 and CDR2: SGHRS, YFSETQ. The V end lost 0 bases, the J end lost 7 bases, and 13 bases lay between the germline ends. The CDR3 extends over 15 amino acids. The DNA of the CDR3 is TGCGCCAGCAGCTTGGAGGGGGGGAAGATCGGGGAGCTGTTTTTT. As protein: CASSLEGGKIGELFF. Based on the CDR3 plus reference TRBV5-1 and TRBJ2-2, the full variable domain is KAGVTQTPRYLIKTRGQQVTLSCSPISGHRSVSWYQQTPGQGLQFLFEYFSETQRNKGNFPGRFSGRQFSNSRSEMNVSTLELGDSALYLCASSLEGGKIGELFFGEGSRLTVL.

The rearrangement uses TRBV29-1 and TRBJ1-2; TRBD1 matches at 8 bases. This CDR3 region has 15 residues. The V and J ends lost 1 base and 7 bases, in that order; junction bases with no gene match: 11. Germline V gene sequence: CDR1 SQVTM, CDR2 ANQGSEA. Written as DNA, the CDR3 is TGCAGCGTTGAAGGGGTCAGGGGGCCTGATAGTGGCTACACCTTC. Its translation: CSVEGVRGPDSGYTF.

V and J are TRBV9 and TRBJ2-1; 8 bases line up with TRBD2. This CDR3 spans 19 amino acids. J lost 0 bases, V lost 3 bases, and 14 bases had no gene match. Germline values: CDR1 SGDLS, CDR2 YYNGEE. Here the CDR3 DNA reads TGTGCCAGCAGCGCACCCCGAGCGGGGGCCCCTAGCTCCTACAATGAGCAGTTCTTC. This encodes CASSAPRAGAPSSYNEQFF.

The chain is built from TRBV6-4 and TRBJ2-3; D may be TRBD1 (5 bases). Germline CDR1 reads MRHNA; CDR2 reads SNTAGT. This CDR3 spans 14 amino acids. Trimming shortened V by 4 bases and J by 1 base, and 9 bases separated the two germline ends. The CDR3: CASSVQGGTDTQYF. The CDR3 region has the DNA TGTGCCAGCAGTGTTCAGGGCGGCACAGATACGCAGTATTTT.

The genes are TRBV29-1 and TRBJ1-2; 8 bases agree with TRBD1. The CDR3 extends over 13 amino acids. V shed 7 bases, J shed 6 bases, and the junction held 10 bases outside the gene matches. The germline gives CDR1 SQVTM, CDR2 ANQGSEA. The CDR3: CSAGQGQLDGYTF. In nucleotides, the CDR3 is TGCAGCGCTGGACAGGGTCAATTGGATGGCTACACCTTC.

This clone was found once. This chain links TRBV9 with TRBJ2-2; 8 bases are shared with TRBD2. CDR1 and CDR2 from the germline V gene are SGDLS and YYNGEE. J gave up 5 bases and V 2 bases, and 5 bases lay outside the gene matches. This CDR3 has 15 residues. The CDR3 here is CASSVSPGGTGELFF. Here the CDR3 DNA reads TGTGCCAGCAGCGTCTCTCCGGGGGGGACCGGGGAGCTGTTTTTT. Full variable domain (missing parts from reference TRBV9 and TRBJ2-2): DSGVTQTPKHLITATGQRVTLRCSPRSGDLSVYWYQQSLDQGLQFLIQYYNGEERAKGNILERFSAQQFPDLHSELNLSSLELGDSALYFCASSVSPGGTGELFFGEGSRLTVL.

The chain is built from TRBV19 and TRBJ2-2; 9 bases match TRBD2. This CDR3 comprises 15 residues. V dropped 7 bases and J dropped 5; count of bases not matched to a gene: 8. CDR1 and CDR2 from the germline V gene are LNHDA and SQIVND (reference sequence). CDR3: CASKAPSGATGELFF. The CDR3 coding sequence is TGTGCCAGTAAAGCCCCTAGCGGGGCTACCGGGGAGCTGTTTTTT. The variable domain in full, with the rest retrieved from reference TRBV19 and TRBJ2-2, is DGGITQSPKYLFRKEGQNVTLSCEQNLNHDAMYWYRQDPGQGLRLIYYSQIVNDFQKGDIAEGYSVSREKKESFPLTVTSAQKNPTAFYLCASKAPSGATGELFFGEGSRLTVL.

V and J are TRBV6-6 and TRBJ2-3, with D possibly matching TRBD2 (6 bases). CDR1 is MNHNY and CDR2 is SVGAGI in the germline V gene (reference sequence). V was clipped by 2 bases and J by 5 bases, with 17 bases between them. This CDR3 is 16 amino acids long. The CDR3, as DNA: TGTGCCAGCAGTTACCCGGGGACTCCTAGTCAAGATACGCAGTATTTT. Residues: CASSYPGTPSQDTQYF.

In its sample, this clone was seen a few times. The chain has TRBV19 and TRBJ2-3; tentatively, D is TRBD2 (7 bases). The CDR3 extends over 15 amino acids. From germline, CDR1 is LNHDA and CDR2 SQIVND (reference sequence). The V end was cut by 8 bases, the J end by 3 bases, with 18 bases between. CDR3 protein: CASDDSGGPTDTQYF. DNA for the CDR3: TGTGCCAGTGACGACTCGGGGGGCCCTACAGATACGCAGTATTTT.

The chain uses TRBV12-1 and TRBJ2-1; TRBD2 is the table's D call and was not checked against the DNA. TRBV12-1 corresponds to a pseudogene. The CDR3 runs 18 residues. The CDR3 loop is CASSFVGSGGASYNEQFF. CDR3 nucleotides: TGTGCCAGCAGCTTTGTGGGTAGCGGGGGGGCGTCCTACAATGAGCAGTTCTTC.

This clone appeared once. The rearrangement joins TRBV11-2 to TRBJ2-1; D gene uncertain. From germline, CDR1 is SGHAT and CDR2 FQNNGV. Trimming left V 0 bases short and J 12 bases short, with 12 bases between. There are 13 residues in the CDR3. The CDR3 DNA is TGTGCCAGCAGCTTAGAGTCGCAATCCGGGCAGTTCTTC. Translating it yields CASSLESQSGQFF.

CDR3 sequence: CASSLDETGELFF. In DNA, the CDR3 is TGTGCCAGCAGTTTAGATGAGACCGGGGAGCTGTTTTTT. The chain uses TRBV27 and TRBJ2-2, with D unresolved. Germline CDR1 MNHEY, CDR2 SMNVEV (reference sequence). This CDR3 has 13 amino acids. The V and J ends lost 2 bases and 5 bases respectively, with 6 bases between them.

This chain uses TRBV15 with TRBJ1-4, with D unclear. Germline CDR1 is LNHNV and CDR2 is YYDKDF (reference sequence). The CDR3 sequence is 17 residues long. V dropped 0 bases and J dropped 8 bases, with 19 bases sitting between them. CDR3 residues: CATSRDGPTVAGEKLFF. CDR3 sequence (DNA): TGTGCCACCAGCAGAGATGGCCCGACGGTGGCAGGAGAAAAACTGTTTTTT. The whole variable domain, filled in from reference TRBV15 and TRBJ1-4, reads DAMVIQNPRYQVTQFGKPVTLSCSQTLNHNVMYWYQQKSSQAPKLLFHYYDKDFNNEADTPDNFQSRRPNTSFCFLDIRSPGLGDTAMYLCATSRDGPTVAGEKLFFGSGTQLSVL.

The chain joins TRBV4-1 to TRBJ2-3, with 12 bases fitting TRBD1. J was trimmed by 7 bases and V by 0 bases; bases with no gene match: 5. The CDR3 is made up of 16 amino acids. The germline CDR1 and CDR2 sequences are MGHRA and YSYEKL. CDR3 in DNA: TGCGCCAGCAGCCAAGATCAGGGACAGGGGGCATATACGCAGTATTTT. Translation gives CASSQDQGQGAYTQYF.

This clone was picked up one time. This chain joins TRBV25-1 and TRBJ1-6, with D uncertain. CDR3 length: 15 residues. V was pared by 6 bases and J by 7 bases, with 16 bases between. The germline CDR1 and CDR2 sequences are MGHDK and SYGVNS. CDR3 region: CASSLPAAGNSPLHF. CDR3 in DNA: TGTGCCAGCAGCCTCCCGGCGGCCGGGAATTCACCCCTCCACTTT.

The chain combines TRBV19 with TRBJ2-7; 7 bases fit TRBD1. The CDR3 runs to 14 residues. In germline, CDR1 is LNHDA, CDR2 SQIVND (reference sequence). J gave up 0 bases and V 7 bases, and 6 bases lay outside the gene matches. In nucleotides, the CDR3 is TGTGCCAGTACGGGGACAGTTGACTCCTACGAGCAGTACTTC. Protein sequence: CASTGTVDSYEQYF.

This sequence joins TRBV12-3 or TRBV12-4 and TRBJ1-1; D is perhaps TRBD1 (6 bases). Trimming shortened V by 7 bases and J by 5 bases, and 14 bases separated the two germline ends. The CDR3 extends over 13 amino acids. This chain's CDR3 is CASTRMTGTEAFF. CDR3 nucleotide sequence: TGTGCCAGCACCCGCATGACAGGTACTGAAGCTTTCTTT.

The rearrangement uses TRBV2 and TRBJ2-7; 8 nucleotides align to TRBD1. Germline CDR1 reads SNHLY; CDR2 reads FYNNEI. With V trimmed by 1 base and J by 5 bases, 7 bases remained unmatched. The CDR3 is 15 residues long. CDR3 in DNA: TGTGCCAGCAGTGAAGGGCAGGGGGCCCGGGACGAGCAGTACTTC. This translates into CASSEGQGARDEQYF.

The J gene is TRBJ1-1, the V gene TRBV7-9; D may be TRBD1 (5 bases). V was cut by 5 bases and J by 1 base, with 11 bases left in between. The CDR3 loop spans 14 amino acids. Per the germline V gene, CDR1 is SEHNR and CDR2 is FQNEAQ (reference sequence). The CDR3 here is CASSQSTANTEAFF. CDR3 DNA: TGTGCCAGCAGCCAATCGACAGCGAACACTGAAGCTTTCTTT. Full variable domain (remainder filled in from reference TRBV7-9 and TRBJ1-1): DTGVSQNPRHKITKRGQNVTFRCDPISEHNRLYWYRQTLGQGPEFLTYFQNEAQLEKSRLLSDRFSAERPKGSFSTLEIQRTEQGDSAMYLCASSQSTANTEAFFGQGTRLTVV.